One sample yielded the 17 T cell receptor beta chains listed below, sequenced in a study of cytomegalovirus exposure and HLA in healthy donors. This PCR relied on a set of 60 Vbeta primers and 13 Jbeta primers. TCRdb's copy holds only in-frame clones and misses some; the assay was immunoSEQ multiplex PCR. The table has about 130,000 clones, about 74% seen once. Material: PBMCs. These receptors all come from a man aged 18 to 30 in good health and CMV-seropositive.

This sequence joins TRBV6-5 and TRBJ2-7, with D possibly being TRBD2 (5 bases). V was cut by 6 bases and J by 0 bases, with 15 bases left in between. CDR1 is MNHEY and CDR2 is SVGAGI in the germline V gene. The CDR3 is 15 amino acids. The CDR3 DNA is TGTGCCAGCAGGACGCCCACGGGGAGCTCCTACGAGCAGTACTTC. Amino acid sequence: CASRTPTGSSYEQYF.

The CDR3 DNA reads as TGTGCCAGCAGCGTAGAAGTAGACACTGAAGCTTTCTTT. Translated: CASSVEVDTEAFF. The rearrangement uses TRBV9 and TRBJ1-1; D gene uncertain. V lost 0 bases and J 3 bases, leaving 6 bases between the germline ends. CDR1 SGDLS and CDR2 YYNGEE come from the germline V gene. This CDR3 comprises 13 residues.

V is TRBV2 and J is TRBJ2-1; D call uncertain. Trimming left V 5 bases short and J 7 bases short, with 6 bases between. The CDR3 sequence is 11 residues long. The V gene's germline CDR1 is SNHLY and CDR2 FYNNEI. Here the CDR3 reads CASSSYNEQFF. CDR3 DNA: TGTGCCAGCAGTAGCTATAATGAGCAGTTCTTC.

The chain links TRBV14 to TRBJ2-1; the D gene is possibly TRBD2 (5 bases). The V end was cut by 4 bases, the J end by 1 base, with 14 bases between. This CDR3 is 16 amino acids long. Germline V gene sequence: CDR1 SGHDN, CDR2 FVKESK. The CDR3 spells CASSPSKRLSYNEQFF. The CDR3 DNA sequence: TGTGCCAGCAGCCCTTCCAAGCGGTTATCCTACAATGAGCAGTTCTTC.

The chain combines TRBV11-2 with TRBJ2-7; TRBD2 matches 9 bases. V shed 5 bases, J shed 3 bases, and the junction held 8 bases outside the gene matches. CDR1 SGHAT and CDR2 FQNNGV come from the germline V gene. The CDR3 loop spans 15 amino acids. CDR3 sequence reads: CASSPSGKTFYEQYF. DNA for the CDR3: TGTGCCAGCAGCCCTAGCGGGAAAACTTTCTACGAGCAGTACTTC.

The chain combines TRBV6-5 with TRBJ1-4; TRBD1 might be the D (5 bases). There are 15 residues in the CDR3. Trimming stripped 6 bases from V and 12 bases from J, with 23 bases between. CDR1 is MNHEY, CDR2 SVGAGI, per germline. The DNA of the CDR3 is TGTGCCAGCAGCCGAGGACCGGGGGGTAGGTCGGAACTGTTTTTT. Translation gives CASSRGPGGRSELFF.

This clone was seen only a few times. The rearrangement joins TRBV9 to TRBJ2-1; the match to TRBD2 covers 14 bases. The CDR3 is 15 amino acids. The germline gives CDR1 SGDLS, CDR2 YYNGEE. With V trimmed by 3 bases and J by 4 bases, 0 bases remained unmatched. This chain's CDR3 is CASSGTSGGYNEQFF. In nucleotides, the CDR3 is TGTGCCAGCAGCGGGACTAGCGGGGGGTACAATGAGCAGTTCTTC.

The genes are TRBV28 and TRBJ2-1; no clear D. This CDR3 has 13 residues. The germline V and J ends were trimmed by 4 bases and 13 bases, with 17 bases remaining between them. The germline V gene has CDR1 MDHEN and CDR2 SYDVKM. The CDR3 sequence: CASSSTIPSLQFF. CDR3 DNA sequence: TGTGCCAGCAGTTCAACCATACCGAGCCTTCAGTTCTTC.

This clone has just a few counts. The chain couples TRBV4-1 to TRBJ2-1; no clear D. This CDR3 is 16 amino acids long. Germline V lookup: CDR1 MGHRA, CDR2 YSYEKL. V was clipped by 0 bases and J by 2 bases, with 11 bases between them. The CDR3 region is CASSQDLRETYNEQFF. The CDR3 bases are TGCGCCAGCAGCCAAGATCTCCGAGAGACCTACAATGAGCAGTTCTTC.

This chain connects TRBV11-3 to TRBJ1-1; D perhaps matches TRBD1 (5 bases). This CDR3 has 12 amino acids. V was pared by 2 bases and J by 7 bases, with 8 bases between. Germline V CDR1 and CDR2: SGHNT, YENEEA. For the CDR3, the DNA is TGTGCCAGCAGCTTACGGCAGGGTGAAGCTTTCTTT. Amino acid sequence: CASSLRQGEAFF.

This clone was counted between two and nine times. The chain carries TRBV28 and TRBJ1-4; 7 bases agree with TRBD1. This CDR3 region has 16 residues. In germline, CDR1 is MDHEN, CDR2 SYDVKM. The V and J ends lost 2 bases and 10 bases, in that order; junction bases with no gene match: 13. The CDR3 protein is CASSLKGAALSGKLFF. CDR3 sequence (DNA): TGTGCCAGCAGTTTAAAGGGGGCCGCCTTGTCTGGAAAACTGTTTTTT.

The gene calls are TRBV10-3 and TRBJ2-7; TRBD1 matches at 8 bases. The CDR3 sequence is 14 residues long. Germline CDR1 and CDR2: ENHRY and SYGVKD. The junction had 5 bases not matched to a gene; V was cut back by 3 bases and J by 4 bases. In nucleotides, the CDR3 is TGTGCCATCAGTGATACAGGGGGAAAATACGAGCAGTACTTC. It is translated as CAISDTGGKYEQYF.

The rearrangement links TRBV2 to TRBJ1-5; D is possibly TRBD1 (5 bases). CDR1 and CDR2 from the germline V gene are SNHLY and FYNNEI. This CDR3 spans 14 amino acids. Trimming removed 4 bases at V and 1 base at J, with 8 bases between. CDR3 protein: CASSGGGSNQPQHF. The CDR3 DNA reads TGTGCCAGCAGTGGGGGGGGAAGCAATCAGCCCCAGCATTTT.

The J gene is TRBJ2-6, the V gene TRBV6-5; D call uncertain. From germline, CDR1 is MNHEY and CDR2 SVGAGI. This CDR3 comprises 15 residues. Trimming shortened V by 0 bases and J by 2 bases, and 5 bases separated the two germline ends. As DNA, the CDR3 is TGTGCCAGCAGTTACTCGAGAACTGGGGCCAACGTCCTGACTTTC. The encoded protein is CASSYSRTGANVLTF.

The chain uses TRBV7-2 and TRBJ2-7; 7 nucleotides agree with TRBD2. The CDR3 covers 14 residues. Looked up from germline, CDR1 is SGHTA and CDR2 is FQGNSA. Trimming removed 6 bases from V and 2 bases from J; junction bases left unmatched: 7. The CDR3 sequence: CASRGGTSTYEQYF. DNA for the CDR3: TGTGCCAGCAGGGGGGGGACGAGTACCTACGAGCAGTACTTC.

The rearrangement joins TRBV10-3 to TRBJ2-5, with D possibly TRBD2 on 5 matching bases. Germline loops: CDR1 ENHRY, CDR2 SYGVKD. The CDR3 loop spans 12 amino acids. The V end lost 2 bases, the J end lost 4 bases, and 5 bases lay between the germline ends. CDR3 in amino acids: CAISEEGETQYF. The CDR3 DNA sequence: TGTGCCATCAGTGAGGAGGGAGAGACCCAGTACTTC.

The CDR3 region is CASSNRDRAEQETQYF. The DNA of the CDR3 is TGTGCCAGCAGTAACCGGGACAGGGCCGAACAAGAGACCCAGTACTTC. The chain has TRBV28 and TRBJ2-5, with 9 bases matching TRBD1. The junction had 9 bases not matched to a gene; V was cut back by 5 bases and J by 2 bases. CDR1 MDHEN and CDR2 SYDVKM come from the germline V gene. The CDR3 covers 16 residues.